This TCR beta chain emerged from a study of blood T cell repertoires in COVID-19. The wider study: T cells, B-cell-depleted T cells, or PBMCs supplied cDNA or gDNA.

The CDR3 is 16 residues long. V lost 4 bases, J lost 3 bases, and 18 bases lay in between. Germline assignment: CDR1 SGDLS and CDR2 YYNGEE. Original handling: Quantification of nucleated cells was approximated via reference gene primer amplification. Sequenced by immunoSEQ multiplex PCR; TCRdb stores in-frame clones only, minus some. Clone size and V and J calls were adopted from that table, with D and trimming inferred from the DNA. The repertoire holds a few hundred thousand clones, with more than 65% as singletons. V and J are TRBV9 and TRBJ2-3, with D perhaps TRBD2 (6 bases). The material sequenced was peripheral blood. The sequence was obtained from a human donor in a cohort sampled during active COVID-19. CDR3 sequence (DNA): TGTGCCAGCAGCATGGAGGGACTTCCGTCTACAGATACGCAGTATTTT. Its translation is CASSMEGLPSTDTQYF. The whole variable domain, remainder taken from reference TRBV9 and TRBJ2-3, is DSGVTQTPKHLITATGQRVTLRCSPRSGDLSVYWYQQSLDQGLQFLIQYYNGEERAKGNILERFSAQQFPDLHSELNLSSLELGDSALYFCASSMEGLPSTDTQYFGPGTRLTVL.